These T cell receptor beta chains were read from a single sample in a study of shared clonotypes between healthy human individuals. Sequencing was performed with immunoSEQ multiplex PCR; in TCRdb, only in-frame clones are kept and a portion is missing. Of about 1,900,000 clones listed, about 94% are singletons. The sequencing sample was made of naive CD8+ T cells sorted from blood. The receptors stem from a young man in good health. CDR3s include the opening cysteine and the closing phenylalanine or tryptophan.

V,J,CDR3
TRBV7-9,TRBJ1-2,CASSDVTYDFYGYTF
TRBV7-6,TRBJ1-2,CASSPSGSYGYTF
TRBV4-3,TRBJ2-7,CASSQDIGPGAYEQYF
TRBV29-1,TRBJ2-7,CSVVTGAHSYEQYF
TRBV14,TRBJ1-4,CASSQENGWEKLFF
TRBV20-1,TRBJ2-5,CSSGQEETQYF
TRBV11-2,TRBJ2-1,CASSLLLGLARNEQFF
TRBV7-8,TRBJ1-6,CASSSGTGNSPLHF
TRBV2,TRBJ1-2,CASSDKDWGYYGYTF
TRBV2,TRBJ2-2,CASSGQGVRLDGELFF
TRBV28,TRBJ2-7,CASSSRGLYEQYF
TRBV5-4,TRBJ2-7,CASSLVGGRGEQYF
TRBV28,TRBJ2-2,CASSLILRGGRNTGELFF
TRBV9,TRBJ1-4,CASSVEGGDEKLFF
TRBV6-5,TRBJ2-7,CASSYSFPYEQYF
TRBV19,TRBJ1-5,CASRYRGLDNQPQHF
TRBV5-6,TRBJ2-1,CASSFGGSFYNEQFF
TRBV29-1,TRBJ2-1,CSVILAGGRDEQFF
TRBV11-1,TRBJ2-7,CASSFRIEQDYEQYF
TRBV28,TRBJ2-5,CASSLTGAGETQYF
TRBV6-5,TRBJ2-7,CASSYSNSGYEQYF
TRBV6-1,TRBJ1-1,CASRGTGENTEAFF
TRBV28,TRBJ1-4,CASRGLYKSNEKLFF
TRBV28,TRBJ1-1,CASSFSQGAPEAFF
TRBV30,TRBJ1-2,CAWSVGSLGYTF
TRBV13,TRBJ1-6,CASTTSLYNSPLHF
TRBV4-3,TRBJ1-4,CASSQDGPTNEKLFF
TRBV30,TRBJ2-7,CAWSGQGNDEQYF
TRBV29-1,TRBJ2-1,CSAQAREGYNEQFF
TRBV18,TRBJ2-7,CASSPLAGDHYEQYF
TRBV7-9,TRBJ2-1,CASSPRLATYNEQFF
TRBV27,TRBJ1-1,CASTLRGMNTEAFF
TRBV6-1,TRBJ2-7,CASSVTTNYEQYF
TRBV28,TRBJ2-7,CASSLGLAGVASEQYF
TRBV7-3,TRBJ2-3,CASSSPSGGSTDTQYF
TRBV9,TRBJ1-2,CASSVAGAGYGYTF
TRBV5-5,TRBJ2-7,CASSLAPGLGYEQYF
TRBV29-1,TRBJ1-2,CSVEDQGREWYGYTF
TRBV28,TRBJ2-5,CASSPTGTTRGETQYF
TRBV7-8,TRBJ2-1,CASSPGGLAGFYNEQFF
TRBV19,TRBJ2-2,CASIMGGELFF
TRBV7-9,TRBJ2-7,CASSPARGTPYEQYF